This TCR beta chain was sequenced during a study of blood T cells in healthy people across ages. Findings of the study overall: No conclusive comparison of naive versus antigen-experienced cells was possible with unsorted PBMCs.

For the second PCR, which ran for about 6 to 12 cycles, a sample-barcoded 5' primer and a J-beta primer mix were used. TCRdb reprocessed the 5' RACE reads with MiXCR, giving one entry per CDR3 protein. The sample yields roughly 1.7 million distinct CDR3 sequences, about 35% seen once. The V gene's germline CDR1 is SGHDT and CDR2 YYEEEE. CDR3 size: 16 residues. V shed 4 bases, J shed 4 bases, and the junction held 10 bases outside the gene matches. Each donor had around 11 milliliters of peripheral blood drawn. In its sample, this clonotype was seen a few times. Its antigen is undetermined. This sequence was found in a woman in her 30s in good health. The source material was blood. The chain links TRBV5-6 to TRBJ2-1, with 8 nucleotides matching TRBD2. CDR3 nucleotide sequence: TGTGCCAGCAGCCCCGGCACCGGGGGGGCTTACAATGAGCAGTTCTTC. Translated: CASSPGTGGAYNEQFF.